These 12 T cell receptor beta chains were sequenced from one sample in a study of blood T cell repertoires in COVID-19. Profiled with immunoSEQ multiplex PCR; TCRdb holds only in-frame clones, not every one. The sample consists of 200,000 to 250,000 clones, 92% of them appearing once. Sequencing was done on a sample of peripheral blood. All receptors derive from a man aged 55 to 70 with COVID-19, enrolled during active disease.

The CDR3 bases are TGTGCCAGCAGCCCGCAAGGGGGGGAGGGACAGCCCCAGCATTTT. Protein: CASSPQGGEGQPQHF. This sequence joins TRBV4-2 and TRBJ1-5, with D possibly matching TRBD1 (6 bases). The V gene's germline CDR1 is LGHNA and CDR2 YNFKEQ. This CDR3 contains 15 residues. V lost 4 bases to trimming and J lost 7 bases, with 17 bases between them.

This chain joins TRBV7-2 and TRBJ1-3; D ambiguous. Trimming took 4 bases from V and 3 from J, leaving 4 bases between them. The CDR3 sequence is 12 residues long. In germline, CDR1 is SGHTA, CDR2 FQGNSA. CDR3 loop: CASSYIGNTIYF. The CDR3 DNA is TGTGCCAGCAGCTATATTGGAAACACCATATATTTT.

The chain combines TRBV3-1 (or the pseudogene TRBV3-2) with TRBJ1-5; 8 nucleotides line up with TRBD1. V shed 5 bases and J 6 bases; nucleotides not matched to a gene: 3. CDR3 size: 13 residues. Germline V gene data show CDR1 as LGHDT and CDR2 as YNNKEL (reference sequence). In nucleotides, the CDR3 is TGTGCCAGCAGCGCTACAGGGGGTCAGCCCCAGCATTTT. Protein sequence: CASSATGGQPQHF.

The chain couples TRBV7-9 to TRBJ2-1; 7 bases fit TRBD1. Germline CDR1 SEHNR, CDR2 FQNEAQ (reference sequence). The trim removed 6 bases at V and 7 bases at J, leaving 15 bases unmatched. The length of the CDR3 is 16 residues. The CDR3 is CASSHAGTDFQNEQFF. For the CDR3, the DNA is TGTGCCAGCAGTCACGCCGGGACAGATTTCCAAAATGAGCAGTTCTTC.

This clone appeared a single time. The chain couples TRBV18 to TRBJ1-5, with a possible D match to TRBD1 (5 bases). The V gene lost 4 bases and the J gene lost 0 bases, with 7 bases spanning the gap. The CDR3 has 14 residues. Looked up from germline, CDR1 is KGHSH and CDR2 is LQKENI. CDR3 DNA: TGTGCCAGCTCACAGGGGTATAGCAATCAGCCCCAGCATTTT. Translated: CASSQGYSNQPQHF.

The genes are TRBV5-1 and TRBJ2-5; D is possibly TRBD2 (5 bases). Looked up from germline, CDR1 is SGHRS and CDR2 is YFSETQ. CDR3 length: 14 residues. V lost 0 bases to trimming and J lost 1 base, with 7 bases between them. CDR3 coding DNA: TGCGCCAGCAGCTTGGAGGGAGTCCAAGAGACCCAGTACTTC. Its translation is CASSLEGVQETQYF.

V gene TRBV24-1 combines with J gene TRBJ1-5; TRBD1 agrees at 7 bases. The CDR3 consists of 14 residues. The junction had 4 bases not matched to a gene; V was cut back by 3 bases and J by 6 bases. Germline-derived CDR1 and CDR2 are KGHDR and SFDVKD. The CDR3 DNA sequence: TGTGCCACCAGTGATCCGACAGGGAGTCAGCCCCAGCATTTT. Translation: CATSDPTGSQPQHF.

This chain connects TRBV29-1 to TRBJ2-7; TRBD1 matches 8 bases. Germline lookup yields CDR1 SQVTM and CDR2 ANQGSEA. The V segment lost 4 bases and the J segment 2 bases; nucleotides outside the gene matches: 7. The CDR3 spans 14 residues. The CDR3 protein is CSVGERQGPYEQYF. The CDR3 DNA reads TGCAGCGTTGGGGAGCGACAGGGGCCCTACGAGCAGTACTTC.

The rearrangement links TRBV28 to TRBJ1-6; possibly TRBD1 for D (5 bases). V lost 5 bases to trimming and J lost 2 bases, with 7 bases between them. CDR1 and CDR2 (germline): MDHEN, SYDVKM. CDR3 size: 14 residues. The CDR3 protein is CASSGATYNSPLHF. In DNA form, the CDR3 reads TGTGCCAGCAGTGGGGCGACCTATAATTCACCCCTCCACTTT.

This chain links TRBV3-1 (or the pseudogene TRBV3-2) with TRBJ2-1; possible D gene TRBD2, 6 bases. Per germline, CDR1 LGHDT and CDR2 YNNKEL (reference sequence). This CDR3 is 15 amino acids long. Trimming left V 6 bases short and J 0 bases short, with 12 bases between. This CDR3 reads CASSGLGGSYNEQFF. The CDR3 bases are TGTGCCAGCAGTGGGCTCGGGGGCTCCTACAATGAGCAGTTCTTC.

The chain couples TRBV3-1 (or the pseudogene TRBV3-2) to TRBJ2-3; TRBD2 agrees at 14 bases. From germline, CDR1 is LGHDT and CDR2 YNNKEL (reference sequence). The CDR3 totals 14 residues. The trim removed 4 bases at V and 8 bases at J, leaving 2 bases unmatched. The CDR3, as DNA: TGTGCCAGCAGCCTGACTAGCGGGGGGGGTACGCAGTATTTT. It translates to CASSLTSGGGTQYF.

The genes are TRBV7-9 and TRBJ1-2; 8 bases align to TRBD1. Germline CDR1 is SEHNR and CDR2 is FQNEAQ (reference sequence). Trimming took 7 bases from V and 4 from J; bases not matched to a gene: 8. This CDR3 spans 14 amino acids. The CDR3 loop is CASTHQGAIYGYTF. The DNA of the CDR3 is TGTGCCAGCACCCATCAGGGGGCGATCTATGGCTACACCTTC. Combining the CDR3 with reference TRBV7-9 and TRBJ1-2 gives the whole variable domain DTGVSQNPRHKITKRGQNVTFRCDPISEHNRLYWYRQTLGQGPEFLTYFQNEAQLEKSRLLSDRFSAERPKGSFSTLEIQRTEQGDSAMYLCASTHQGAIYGYTFGSGTRLTVV.